The 15 T cell receptor beta chains listed next were all sequenced from one sample in a study of OX40 agonist ivuxolimab in advanced cancers. Library generation was performed with the immunoSEQ multiplex PCR assay. Held by TCRdb, this immuneACCESS table contains in-frame sequences only and omits some clones. Under half of the omission traces to an unresolved V gene where checked; the cause of the rest is unknown. The sample includes tens of thousands of clones, with about 81% observed a single time. The ten largest clones represent roughly a quarter of the sample. This specimen consisted of CD4+ or CD8+ T cells sorted from blood, obtained in a trial of the OX40 agonist ivuxolimab. These receptors were collected from an adult with an advanced solid tumor such as melanoma, head and neck, liver or kidney cancer.

This sequence joins TRBV10-3 and TRBJ2-7; D call uncertain. The V end lost 3 bases, the J end lost 5 bases, and 11 bases lay between the germline ends. Germline values: CDR1 ENHRY, CDR2 SYGVKD. There are 13 residues in the CDR3. This chain's CDR3 is CAISDKISNEQYF. The CDR3 nucleotides are TGTGCCATCAGTGACAAGATAAGCAACGAGCAGTACTTC.

The V call is TRBV28, the J call TRBJ1-1, with D hard to call. The V and J ends lost 3 bases and 2 bases respectively, with 10 bases between them. Germline loops: CDR1 MDHEN, CDR2 SYDVKM. This CDR3 region has 14 residues. Written as DNA, the CDR3 is TGTGCCAGCAGTTTGGGCAGGCAAAACACTGAAGCTTTCTTT. Protein sequence: CASSLGRQNTEAFF.

The rearrangement uses TRBV7-9 and TRBJ1-2; possible D gene TRBD1, 5 bases. This CDR3 has 13 residues. Trimming removed 2 bases at V and 8 bases at J, with 12 bases between. Germline assignment: CDR1 SEHNR and CDR2 FQNEAQ (reference sequence). The CDR3 region is CASSLSRVGGYTF. CDR3 nucleotides: TGTGCCAGCAGCTTAAGCAGGGTGGGAGGCTACACCTTC.

The J gene is TRBJ2-5, the V gene TRBV13; D is ambiguous. Germline CDR1 is PRHDT and CDR2 is FYEKMQ (reference sequence). The ends were cut back, 4 bases at V and 5 bases at J, with 8 bases in the middle. This CDR3 has 12 residues. The CDR3 coding sequence is TGTGCCAGCAGCTACCGTTGGGAGACCCAGTACTTC. Translating gives CASSYRWETQYF.

The rearrangement joins TRBV28 to TRBJ2-2, with no clear D. This CDR3 is built from 12 residues. Trimming removed 4 bases from V and 7 bases from J, with 7 bases in between. In germline, CDR1 is MDHEN, CDR2 SYDVKM. The CDR3 protein is CASSYPDGELFF. CDR3 DNA: TGTGCCAGCAGTTATCCGGACGGGGAGCTGTTTTTT.

The chain employs TRBV9 and TRBJ2-7; D ambiguous. V dropped 5 bases and J dropped 2 bases, with 11 bases sitting between them. This CDR3 region has 13 residues. The germline CDR1 and CDR2 sequences are SGDLS and YYNGEE. Here the CDR3 reads CASSSTPTYEQYF. CDR3 DNA sequence: TGTGCCAGCAGTTCGACTCCTACCTACGAGCAGTACTTC.

The chain employs TRBV30 and TRBJ1-2; 7 nucleotides match TRBD1. Germline CDR1 reads GTSNPN; CDR2 reads SVGIG (reference sequence). V was clipped by 7 bases and J by 5 bases; unmatched bases: 7. This CDR3 comprises 12 residues. CDR3 nucleotide sequence: TGTGCCTCCGAGGGACAGCTATATGGCTACACCTTC. It encodes CASEGQLYGYTF. The whole variable domain, remainder taken from reference TRBV30 and TRBJ1-2, is SQTIHQWPATLVQPVGSPLSLECTVEGTSNPNLYWYRQAAGRGLQLLFYSVGIGQISSEVPQNLSASRPQDRQFILSSKKLLLSDSGFYLCASEGQLYGYTFGSGTRLTVV.

J is TRBJ2-2 and V is TRBV11-2; D is unresolved. CDR3 size: 13 residues. Trimming pared 4 bases from V and 6 bases from J, leaving 9 bases between. CDR1 is SGHAT and CDR2 is FQNNGV in the germline V gene. The CDR3 DNA reads TGTGCCAGCAGCTCGACACGGGCCGGGGAGCTGTTTTTT. Encoded protein: CASSSTRAGELFF.

This clone was recorded once. The chain uses TRBV10-3 and TRBJ2-3; a possible D gene is TRBD2 (6 bases). This CDR3 spans 13 amino acids. Trimming pared 8 bases from V and 0 bases from J, leaving 9 bases between. The germline CDR1 and CDR2 sequences are ENHRY and SYGVKD. The CDR3 region is CAIGSGSTDTQYF. The CDR3 DNA is TGTGCCATCGGCAGCGGGAGCACAGATACGCAGTATTTT.

This rearrangement joins TRBV25-1 to TRBJ2-1, with 7 bases fitting TRBD1. This CDR3 has 15 residues. Germline-derived CDR1 and CDR2 are MGHDK and SYGVNS. V shed 5 bases and J 7 bases; nucleotides not matched to a gene: 11. Here the CDR3 DNA reads TGTGCCAGCAGTCTCCTACAGGGGCCGGAAAATGAGCAGTTCTTC. Amino acid sequence: CASSLLQGPENEQFF.

J is TRBJ1-2 and V is TRBV15; TRBD1 might be the D (5 bases). Germline lookup yields CDR1 LNHNV and CDR2 YYDKDF (reference sequence). The CDR3 sequence is 13 residues long. Trimming pared 0 bases from V and 8 bases from J, leaving 10 bases between. The CDR3 spells CATSRDWEGGYTF. In DNA, the CDR3 is TGTGCCACCAGCAGAGATTGGGAGGGGGGCTACACCTTC.

The chain employs TRBV7-8 and TRBJ1-4, with D possibly being TRBD1 (6 bases). Germline assignment: CDR1 SGHVS and CDR2 FQNEAQ. V lost 3 bases to trimming and J lost 3 bases, with 17 bases between them. The CDR3 loop spans 17 amino acids. The CDR3 DNA follows: TGTGCCAGCAGCTTCACCGGAAGGGGGGGGCCTAATGAAAAACTGTTTTTT. As protein: CASSFTGRGGPNEKLFF.

This chain uses TRBV27 with TRBJ2-1, with 8 bases lining up with TRBD2. V gave up 3 bases and J gave up 9 bases; unmatched junction bases: 7. Per germline, CDR1 MNHEY and CDR2 SMNVEV (reference sequence). This CDR3 spans 14 amino acids. CDR3 nucleotides: TGTGCCAGCAGTTTGAGCGGGAGTGGCGGTGAGCAGTTCTTC. The encoded protein is CASSLSGSGGEQFF.

The genes are TRBV7-8 and TRBJ2-2; 8 bases are a match to TRBD1. The germline V gene has CDR1 SGHVS and CDR2 FQNEAQ. CDR3 length equals 15 residues. V lost 5 bases, J lost 7 bases, and 9 bases stayed unmatched. The CDR3 DNA is TGTGCCAGCAGCCCCGGACAGGGTTGGATCGGGGAGCTGTTTTTT. Its protein is CASSPGQGWIGELFF. The full variable domain, completed using reference TRBV7-8 and TRBJ2-2, is GAGVSQSPRYKVAKRGQDVALRCDPISGHVSLFWYQQALGQGPEFLTYFQNEAQLDKSGLPSDRFFAERPEGSVSTLKIQRTQQEDSAVYLCASSPGQGWIGELFFGEGSRLTVL.

This rearrangement joins TRBV9 to TRBJ1-4, with a weak D call TRBD1 (5 bases). Per germline, CDR1 SGDLS and CDR2 YYNGEE. V was pared by 4 bases and J by 11 bases, with 9 bases between. This CDR3 comprises 11 residues. The CDR3 loop reads CASSPGGKLFF. The CDR3 DNA follows: TGTGCCAGCAGCCCCGGGGGGAAACTGTTTTTT.